This TCR beta chain was sequenced in a study of OX40 agonist ivuxolimab in advanced cancers. In the study overall: Ivuxolimab, which targeted the costimulatory receptor OX40 (CD134), was an agonistic, fully human IgG2 monoclonal antibody. Intravenous ivuxolimab was administered to patients every 2 weeks at six dose levels: 0.01, 0.1, 0.3, 1.5, 3 and 10 mg/kg. Of the roughly 54 patients in dose escalation, some 19 had hepatocellular carcinoma, some 15 had melanoma, 9 had renal cell carcinoma and 9 had head and neck cancer. In the dose-escalation cohort, 65% to 85% of patients were male, and the mean age was roughly 60 years with a range of about 20 to 90. Patients were allowed to have had prior anti-PD-1, anti-PD-L1 or anti-CTLA-4 therapy, and approximately 41% of the dose-escalation patients had previously received checkpoint inhibitors. Three dose-escalation patients achieved partial responses, one with hepatocellular carcinoma and two with cutaneous melanoma. Peripheral TCRbeta sequencing was intended to test whether TCR sequence diversity was altered and clonal T-cell expansion was caused by ivuxolimab. The monotherapy dose-escalation portion (N ≈ 55 patients) of the phase I ivuxolimab trial is reported in the paper.

As regards this clone: The antigen it recognizes is unknown. No base quality information exists; no much larger clone differs at one position.

Results the study describes overall, beyond this receptor: In the 0.1-3.0 mg/kg groups, partial responders were among the patients with the lowest normalized peripheral clonal expansion, particularly in CD8+ T cells. At doses of 0.1 to 3.0 mg/kg, clonal expansion of both CD4+ and CD8+ T cells in blood was seen between baseline and week 6. After ivuxolimab, expanded clones were on average more numerous among CD8+ T cells than among CD4+ T cells. Low levels of normalized T-cell clonal expansion were also shown by some nonresponding patients. Which antigens the clonally expanded peripheral T cells were specific for was not determined.

Patients with autoimmune disease history or receiving systemic immunosuppression were excluded from the trial. Peripheral blood for TCR sequencing was collected from all dose cohorts at baseline, on cycle 4 day 1, and on cycle 7 day 1. The samples were drawn from a first-in-human, open-label, multicenter phase I dose-escalation trial of ivuxolimab. The trial enrolled adults with locally advanced or metastatic head and neck squamous cell, hepatocellular, melanoma or renal cell carcinoma. Before TCR sequencing, CD4+ and CD8+ T cells were separately sorted from peripheral blood. Genomic DNA was extracted from sorted cells for sequencing of the TCRbeta CDR3 region. The immunoSEQ Assay was used to sequence the TCRbeta CDR3 regions. TCRdb obtained this table from immuneACCESS and retained in-frame rearrangements with V and J assigned. These tables miss some clones; where compared with another copy, unresolved V genes account for less than half of the shortfall, and the remainder is unexplained. The sample records approximately 76,000 clones, over 85% of which are singletons. The ten largest clones take up around 10% of the sample.

The junction shows trimming of 6 bases on V and 2 bases on J, and the gene matches do not reach 7 bases of it. From the cysteine up to the phenylalanine, the CDR3 has a length of 14 residues. The entry retains the CDR3 DNA only, 42 bases that are in frame from base 1. The CDR1 and CDR2 encoded by the germline V gene are SGHTA and FQGNSA. Rearrangement joined TRBV7-2 to TRBJ2-7, and 7 bases in between align with TRBD1. The sequence was obtained from an adult with an advanced solid tumor such as melanoma, head and neck, liver or kidney cancer. Source: CD4+ or CD8+ T cells sorted from blood, taken in a trial of the OX40 agonist ivuxolimab. The CDR3 protein: CASSSGGVTYEQYF. The bases read TGTGCCAGCAGTTCAGGGGGTGTCACCTACGAGCAGTACTTC.